These 14 T cell receptor beta chains were all obtained from the same sample, sequenced in a study of Ad26.COV2.S vaccination and SARS-CoV-2 variants. As to treatment: some 20 received Ad26.COV2.S at low or high dose, single or two shots; five or six received placebo; per-sample allocation not given. Specimens were obtained on day 63 following the first vaccine or placebo injection. Data came from immunoSEQ multiplex PCR; TCRdb stores just in-frame clones and leaves some out. The top ten clones hold 2% to 3% of a sample with around 450,000 clones, 89% of them seen once. The input for sequencing was peripheral blood, taken in a trial of Ad26.COV2.S vaccine versus placebo. Source of these receptors: a person between 18 and 60 years old who received the Ad26.COV2.S COVID-19 vaccine or a placebo.

V and J are TRBV5-1 and TRBJ1-1; unclear D gene. Germline values: CDR1 SGHRS, CDR2 YFSETQ. V was clipped by 0 bases and J by 11 bases, with 14 bases between them. CDR3 length: 13 residues. In DNA form, the CDR3 reads TGCGCCAGCAGCTTGGGTGGGTCTTTGGGGGCTTTCTTT. Protein product: CASSLGGSLGAFF.

V and J are TRBV12-3 or TRBV12-4 and TRBJ2-5, with D perhaps matching TRBD2 (5 bases). V lost 5 bases and J 0 bases, leaving 7 bases between the germline ends. The CDR3 runs 13 residues. CDR3 loop: CASSVDYQETQYF. The CDR3 coding sequence is TGTGCCAGCAGTGTGGACTACCAAGAGACCCAGTACTTC.

V gene TRBV5-6 combines with J gene TRBJ2-5; the D is unclear. This CDR3 has 11 residues. Germline V gives CDR1 SGHDT, CDR2 YYEEEE. Trimming removed 4 bases from V and 3 bases from J, with 4 bases in between. The DNA of the CDR3 is TGTGCCAGCAGCCGGGAAGAGACCCAGTACTTC. It is translated as CASSREETQYF.

The chain employs TRBV5-1 and TRBJ2-5; 10 nucleotides line up with TRBD1. Trimming removed 3 bases from V and 5 bases from J; junction bases left unmatched: 10. The CDR3 is 16 residues long. Germline V gene sequence: CDR1 SGHRS, CDR2 YFSETQ. This chain's CDR3 is CASSWGDRGMEETQYF. The CDR3 DNA reads TGCGCCAGCAGCTGGGGGGACAGGGGAATGGAGGAGACCCAGTACTTC.

The rearrangement uses TRBV14 and TRBJ2-7; 7 nucleotides match TRBD1. This CDR3 has 17 residues. Looked up from germline, CDR1 is SGHDN and CDR2 is FVKESK. J gave up 4 bases and V 5 bases, and 17 bases lay outside the gene matches. Here the CDR3 DNA reads TGTGCCAGCAGCGAACGAACAGGGGCCCTACGGAATTACGAGCAGTACTTC. Protein product: CASSERTGALRNYEQYF.

The table lists this clone with a count of one. This chain links TRBV9 with TRBJ2-5; the D gene is possibly TRBD2 (6 bases). CDR3 size: 16 residues. Trimming left V 4 bases short and J 3 bases short, with 19 bases between. In germline, CDR1 is SGDLS, CDR2 YYNGEE. The CDR3, as DNA: TGTGCCAGCAGCCGACCTGGTGGGGACTTTGAAGAGACCCAGTACTTC. This encodes CASSRPGGDFEETQYF.

The CDR3 nucleotides read TGCGCCAGCAGCTTGGGGGGAGCGGGGGCTGCCTACGAGCAGTACTTC. The encoded protein is CASSLGGAGAAYEQYF. The chain links TRBV5-1 to TRBJ2-7; 8 nucleotides match TRBD2. Losses at the gene ends were 0 bases for V and 2 bases for J; bases not matched to a gene: 7. Per germline, CDR1 SGHRS and CDR2 YFSETQ. The CDR3 extends over 16 amino acids.

CDR3 nucleotide sequence: TGTGCCAGCAGCTTAGATCCACTTACAGGGGGCATCACAGATACGCAGTATTTT. It is translated as CASSLDPLTGGITDTQYF. The J gene is TRBJ2-3, the V gene TRBV11-2; 9 nucleotides line up with TRBD1. The CDR3 runs to 18 residues. CDR1 SGHAT and CDR2 FQNNGV come from the germline V gene. V lost 0 bases, J lost 2 bases, and 9 bases stayed unmatched.

The chain carries TRBV11-3 and TRBJ2-3; maybe TRBD1 (6 bases). Trimming removed 1 base from V and 0 bases from J, with 20 bases in between. The CDR3 extends over 19 amino acids. Per germline, CDR1 SGHNT and CDR2 YENEEA. This chain's CDR3 is CASSLVPLTGRPSTDTQYF. In DNA, the CDR3 is TGTGCCAGCAGCTTAGTCCCCTTGACAGGTCGCCCTAGCACAGATACGCAGTATTTT.

The chain links TRBV28 to TRBJ2-7; possibly TRBD2 for D (6 bases). The CDR3 is 13 amino acids. Between the trimmed V and J ends, which lost 7 bases and 7 bases, there was a span of 17 bases. CDR1 and CDR2 (germline): MDHEN, SYDVKM. CDR3 loop: CASTRAGTGEQYV. CDR3 nucleotide sequence: TGTGCCAGCACCCGGGCGGGGACTGGAGAGCAGTACGTC.

This clone has only a few counts. The chain is built from TRBV19 and TRBJ2-2; D is uncertain. Germline lookup yields CDR1 LNHDA and CDR2 SQIVND (reference sequence). Between the trimmed V and J ends, which lost 5 bases and 1 base, there was a span of 11 bases. The CDR3 is 15 amino acids. The CDR3 here is CASSPELRNTGELFF. CDR3 DNA: TGTGCCAGTAGTCCCGAGTTGCGGAACACCGGGGAGCTGTTTTTT.

The J gene is TRBJ2-3, the V gene TRBV5-4, with D unclear. Trimming stripped 3 bases from V and 2 bases from J, with 10 bases between. From germline, CDR1 is SGHNT and CDR2 YYREEE (reference sequence). The CDR3 is 14 residues long. CDR3 sequence (DNA): TGTGCCAGCAGCTCCCGCAGAGACACAGATACGCAGTATTTT. Its protein product is CASSSRRDTDTQYF. The complete variable domain, with remaining parts taken from reference TRBV5-4 and TRBJ2-3, reads ETGVTQSPTHLIKTRGQQVTLRCSSQSGHNTVSWYQQALGQGPQFIFQYYREEENGRGNFPPRFSGLQFPNYSSELNVNALELDDSALYLCASSSRRDTDTQYFGPGTRLTVL.

The V call is TRBV9, the J call TRBJ2-5, with 9 bases aligning to TRBD2. The CDR3 length is 15 residues. V lost 3 bases, J lost 3 bases, and 6 bases stayed unmatched. Germline V lookup: CDR1 SGDLS, CDR2 YYNGEE. Here the CDR3 reads CASSGPGLAKETQYF. Written as DNA, the CDR3 is TGTGCCAGCAGCGGCCCGGGACTAGCCAAAGAGACCCAGTACTTC.

The chain carries TRBV4-1 and TRBJ2-7; a weak D match, TRBD1 (7 bases). V was clipped by 0 bases and J by 4 bases, with 16 bases between them. CDR1 is MGHRA and CDR2 is YSYEKL in the germline V gene. CDR3 length equals 16 residues. CDR3 nucleotides: TGCGCCAGCAGCCAAGACGCGGCGGGACAGTTTTACGAGCAGTACTTC. Its translation is CASSQDAAGQFYEQYF.